This T cell receptor (beta chain) was sequenced for a study of OX40 agonist ivuxolimab in advanced cancers. Blood sampling was done at baseline, cycle 4 day 1, and cycle 7 day 1. V was pared by 2 bases and J by 8 bases, with 15 bases between. The CDR3 loop spans 13 amino acids. Germline CDR1 and CDR2: SQVTM and ANQGSEA. Some clones are missing from TCRdb's copy, which holds only in-frame ones; the method was immunoSEQ multiplex PCR. The data show fewer than 80,000 clones, with 89% seen just once and 3% to 4% held by the top ten. The chain employs TRBV29-1 and TRBJ1-2; possibly TRBD1 for D (6 bases). The clonotype originates from an adult with an advanced solid tumor such as melanoma, head and neck, liver or kidney cancer. Sequences were derived from CD4+ or CD8+ T cells sorted from blood, sampled in a trial of the OX40 agonist ivuxolimab. As DNA, the CDR3 is TGCAGCGTTGAACCAGGGGTCCGGGGAGGCTACACCTTC. Translating gives CSVEPGVRGGYTF. The full variable domain, completed using reference TRBV29-1 and TRBJ1-2, is SAVISQKPSRDICQRGTSLTIQCQVDSQVTMMFWYRQQPGQSLTLIATANQGSEATYESGFVIDKFPISRPNLTFSTLTVSNMSPEDSSIYLCSVEPGVRGGYTFGSGTRLTVV.